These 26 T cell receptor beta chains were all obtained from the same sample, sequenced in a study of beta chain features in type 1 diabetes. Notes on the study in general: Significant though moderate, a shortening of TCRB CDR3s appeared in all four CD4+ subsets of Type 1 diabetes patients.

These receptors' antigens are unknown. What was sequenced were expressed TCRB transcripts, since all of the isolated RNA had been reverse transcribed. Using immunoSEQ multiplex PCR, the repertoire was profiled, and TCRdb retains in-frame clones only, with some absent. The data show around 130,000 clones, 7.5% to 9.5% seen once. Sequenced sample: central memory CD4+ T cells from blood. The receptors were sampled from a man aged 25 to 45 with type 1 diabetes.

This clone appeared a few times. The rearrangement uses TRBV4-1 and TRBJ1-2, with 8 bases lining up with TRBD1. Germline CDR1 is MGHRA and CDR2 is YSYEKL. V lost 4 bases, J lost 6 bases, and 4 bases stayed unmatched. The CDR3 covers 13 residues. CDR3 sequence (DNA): TGCGCCAGCAGCCCAATGACAGGGGATGGCTACACCTTC. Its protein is CASSPMTGDGYTF.

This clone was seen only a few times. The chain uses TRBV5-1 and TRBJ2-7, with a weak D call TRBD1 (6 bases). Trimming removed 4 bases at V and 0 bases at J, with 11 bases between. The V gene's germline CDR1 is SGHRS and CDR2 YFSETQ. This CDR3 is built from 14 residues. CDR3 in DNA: TGCGCCAGCAGCCCCACAGGGTTCTCCTACGAGCAGTACTTC. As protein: CASSPTGFSYEQYF.

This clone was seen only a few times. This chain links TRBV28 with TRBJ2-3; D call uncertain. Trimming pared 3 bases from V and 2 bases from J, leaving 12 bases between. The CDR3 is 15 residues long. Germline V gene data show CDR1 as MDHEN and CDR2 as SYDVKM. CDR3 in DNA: TGTGCCAGCAGTTTGGTAACAGTCAACACAGATACGCAGTATTTT. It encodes CASSLVTVNTDTQYF.

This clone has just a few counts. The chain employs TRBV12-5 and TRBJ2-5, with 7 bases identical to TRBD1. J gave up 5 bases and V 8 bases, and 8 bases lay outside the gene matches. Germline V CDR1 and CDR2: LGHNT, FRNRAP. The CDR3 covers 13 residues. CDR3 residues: CASRQTGVETQYF. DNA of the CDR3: TGTGCTAGTCGTCAAACAGGGGTTGAGACCCAGTACTTC.

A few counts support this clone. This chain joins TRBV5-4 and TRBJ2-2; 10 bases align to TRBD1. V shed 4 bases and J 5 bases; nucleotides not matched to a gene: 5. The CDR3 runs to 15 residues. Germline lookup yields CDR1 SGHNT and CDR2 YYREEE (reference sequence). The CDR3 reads CASSADRGKTGELFF. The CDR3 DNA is TGTGCCAGCAGCGCGGACAGGGGGAAAACCGGGGAGCTGTTTTTT. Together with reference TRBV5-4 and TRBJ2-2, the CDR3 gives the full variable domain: ETGVTQSPTHLIKTRGQQVTLRCSSQSGHNTVSWYQQALGQGPQFIFQYYREEENGRGNFPPRFSGLQFPNYSSELNVNALELDDSALYLCASSADRGKTGELFFGEGSRLTVL.

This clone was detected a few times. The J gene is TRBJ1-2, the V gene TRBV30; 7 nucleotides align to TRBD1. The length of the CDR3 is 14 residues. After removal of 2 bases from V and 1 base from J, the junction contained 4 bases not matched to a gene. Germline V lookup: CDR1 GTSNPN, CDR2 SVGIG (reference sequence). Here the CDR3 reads CAWSYGTDNYGYTF. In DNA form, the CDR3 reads TGTGCCTGGAGTTACGGGACAGATAACTATGGCTACACCTTC. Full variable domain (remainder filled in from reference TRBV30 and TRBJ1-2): SQTIHQWPATLVQPVGSPLSLECTVEGTSNPNLYWYRQAAGRGLQLLFYSVGIGQISSEVPQNLSASRPQDRQFILSSKKLLLSDSGFYLCAWSYGTDNYGYTFGSGTRLTVV.

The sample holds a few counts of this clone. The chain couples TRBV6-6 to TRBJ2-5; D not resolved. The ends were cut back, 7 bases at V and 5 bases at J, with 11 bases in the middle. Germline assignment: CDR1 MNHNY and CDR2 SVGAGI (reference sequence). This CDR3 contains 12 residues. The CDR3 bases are TGTGCCAGCACCGCTACGTTGGAGACCCAGTACTTC. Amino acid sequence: CASTATLETQYF.

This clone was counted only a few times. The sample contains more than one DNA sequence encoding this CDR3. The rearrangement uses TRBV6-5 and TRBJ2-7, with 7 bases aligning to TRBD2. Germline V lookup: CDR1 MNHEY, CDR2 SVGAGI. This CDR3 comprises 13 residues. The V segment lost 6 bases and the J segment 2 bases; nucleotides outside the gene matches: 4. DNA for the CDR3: TGTGCCAGCAGGGAGCGGGGTCCCTACGAGCAGTACTTC. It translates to CASRERGPYEQYF.

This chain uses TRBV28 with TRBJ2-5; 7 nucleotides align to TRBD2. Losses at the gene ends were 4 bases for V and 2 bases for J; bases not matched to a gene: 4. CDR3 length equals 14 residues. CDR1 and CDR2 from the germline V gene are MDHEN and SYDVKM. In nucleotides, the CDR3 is TGTGCCAGCAGTTCGGGACTAATACAAGAGACCCAGTACTTC. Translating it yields CASSSGLIQETQYF.

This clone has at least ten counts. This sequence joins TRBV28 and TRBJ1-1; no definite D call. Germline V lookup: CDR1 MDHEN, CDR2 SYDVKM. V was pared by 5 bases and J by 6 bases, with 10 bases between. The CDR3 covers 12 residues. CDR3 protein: CASSPLSAEAFF. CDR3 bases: TGTGCCAGCAGTCCCCTCAGCGCTGAAGCTTTCTTT.

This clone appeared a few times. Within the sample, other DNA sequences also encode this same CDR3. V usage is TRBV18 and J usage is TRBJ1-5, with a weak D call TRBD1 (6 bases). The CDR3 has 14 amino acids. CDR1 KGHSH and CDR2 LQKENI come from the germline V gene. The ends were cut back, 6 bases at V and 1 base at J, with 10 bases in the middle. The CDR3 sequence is CASSPQGSNQPQHF. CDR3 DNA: TGTGCCAGCTCGCCCCAGGGGAGCAATCAGCCCCAGCATTTT.

CDR3: CASFREGSGYTF. CDR3 bases: TGTGCCAGCTTTCGGGAAGGGAGCGGCTACACCTTC. The chain recombines TRBV6-6 with TRBJ1-2, with no clear D. V was cut by 8 bases and J by 8 bases, with 15 bases left in between. This CDR3 comprises 12 residues. The germline CDR1 and CDR2 sequences are MNHNY and SVGAGI (reference sequence).

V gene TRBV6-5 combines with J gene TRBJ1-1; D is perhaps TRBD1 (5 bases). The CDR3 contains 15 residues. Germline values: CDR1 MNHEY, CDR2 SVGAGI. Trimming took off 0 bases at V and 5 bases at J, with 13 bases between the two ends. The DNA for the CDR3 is TGTGCCAGCAGTTACTCGAGGCAGGGTTTTACTGAAGCTTTCTTT. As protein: CASSYSRQGFTEAFF.

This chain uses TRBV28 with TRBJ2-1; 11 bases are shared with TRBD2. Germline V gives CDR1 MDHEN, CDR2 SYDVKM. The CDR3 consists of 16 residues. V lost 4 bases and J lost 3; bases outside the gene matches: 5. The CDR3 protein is CASSSRSGGDYNEQFF. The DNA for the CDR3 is TGTGCCAGCAGTTCCCGTAGCGGGGGGGACTACAATGAGCAGTTCTTC.

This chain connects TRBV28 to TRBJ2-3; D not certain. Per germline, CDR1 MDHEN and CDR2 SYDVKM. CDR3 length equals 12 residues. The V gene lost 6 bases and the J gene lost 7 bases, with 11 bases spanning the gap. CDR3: CASSLMPNTQYF. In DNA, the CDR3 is TGTGCCAGCAGCTTGATGCCTAATACGCAGTATTTT.

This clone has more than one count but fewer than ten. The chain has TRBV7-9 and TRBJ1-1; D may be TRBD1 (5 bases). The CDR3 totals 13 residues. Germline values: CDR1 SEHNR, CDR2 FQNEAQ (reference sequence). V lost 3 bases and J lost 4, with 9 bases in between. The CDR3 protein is CASSFGQVTEAFF. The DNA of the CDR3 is TGTGCCAGCAGCTTTGGACAAGTCACTGAAGCTTTCTTT.

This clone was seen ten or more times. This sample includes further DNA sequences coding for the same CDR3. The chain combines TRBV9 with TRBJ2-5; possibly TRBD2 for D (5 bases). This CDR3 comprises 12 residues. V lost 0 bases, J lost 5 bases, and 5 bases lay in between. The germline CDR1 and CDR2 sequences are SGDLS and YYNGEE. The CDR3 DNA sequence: TGTGCCAGCAGCGTAGGAGGGGAGACCCAGTACTTC. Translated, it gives CASSVGGETQYF. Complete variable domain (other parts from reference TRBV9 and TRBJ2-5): DSGVTQTPKHLITATGQRVTLRCSPRSGDLSVYWYQQSLDQGLQFLIQYYNGEERAKGNILERFSAQQFPDLHSELNLSSLELGDSALYFCASSVGGETQYFGPGTRLLVL.

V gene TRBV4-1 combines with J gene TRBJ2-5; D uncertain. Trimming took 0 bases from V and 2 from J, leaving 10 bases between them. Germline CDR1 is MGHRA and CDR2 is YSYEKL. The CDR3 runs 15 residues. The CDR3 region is CASSQDLTTQETQYF. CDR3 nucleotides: TGCGCCAGCAGCCAAGATCTCACCACACAAGAGACCCAGTACTTC.

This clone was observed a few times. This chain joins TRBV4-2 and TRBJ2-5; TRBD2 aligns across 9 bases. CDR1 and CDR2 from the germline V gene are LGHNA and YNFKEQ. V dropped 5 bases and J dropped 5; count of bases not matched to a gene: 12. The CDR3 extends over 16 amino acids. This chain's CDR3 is CASSIFAGGSGETQYF. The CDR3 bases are TGTGCCAGCAGCATTTTCGCGGGGGGGAGTGGGGAGACCCAGTACTTC.

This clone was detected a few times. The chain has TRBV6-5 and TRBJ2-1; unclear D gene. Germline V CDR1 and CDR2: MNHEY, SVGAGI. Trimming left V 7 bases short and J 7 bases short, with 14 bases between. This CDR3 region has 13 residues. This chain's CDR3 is CASTNPGWNEQFF. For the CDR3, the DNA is TGTGCCAGCACCAATCCCGGGTGGAATGAGCAGTTCTTC.

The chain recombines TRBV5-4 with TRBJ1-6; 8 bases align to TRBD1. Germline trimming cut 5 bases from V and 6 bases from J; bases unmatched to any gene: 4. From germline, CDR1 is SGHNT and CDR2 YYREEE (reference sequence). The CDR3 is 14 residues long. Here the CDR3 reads CASRTTGVNSPLHF. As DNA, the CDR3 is TGTGCCAGCAGAACGACAGGGGTTAATTCACCCCTCCACTTT.

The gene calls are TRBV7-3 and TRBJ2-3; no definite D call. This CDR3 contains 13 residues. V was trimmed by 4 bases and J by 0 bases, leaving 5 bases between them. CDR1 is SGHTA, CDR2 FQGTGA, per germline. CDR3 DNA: TGTGCCAGCAGCTCGGAGAGCACAGATACGCAGTATTTT. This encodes CASSSESTDTQYF.

The CDR3 protein is CASSGGGRTDTQYF. The CDR3 coding sequence is TGTGCCAGCAGTGGCGGGGGGAGGACAGATACGCAGTATTTT. The rearrangement joins TRBV5-4 to TRBJ2-3, with 8 bases aligning to TRBD2. The CDR3 has 14 residues. Looked up from germline, CDR1 is SGHNT and CDR2 is YYREEE (reference sequence). Unmatched junction bases numbered 5, after V lost 5 bases and J lost 3 bases.

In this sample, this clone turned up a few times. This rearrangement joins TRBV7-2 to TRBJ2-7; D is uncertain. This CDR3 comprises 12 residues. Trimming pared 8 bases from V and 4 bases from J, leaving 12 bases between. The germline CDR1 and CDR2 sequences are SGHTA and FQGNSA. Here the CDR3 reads CASGTGWYEQYF. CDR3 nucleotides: TGTGCCAGCGGTACCGGGTGGTACGAGCAGTACTTC.

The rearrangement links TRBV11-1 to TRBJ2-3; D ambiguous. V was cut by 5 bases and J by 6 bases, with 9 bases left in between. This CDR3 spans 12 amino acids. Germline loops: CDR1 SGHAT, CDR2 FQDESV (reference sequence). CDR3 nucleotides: TGTGCCAGCAGCCCTCAGTATGATACGCAGTATTTT. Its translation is CASSPQYDTQYF.

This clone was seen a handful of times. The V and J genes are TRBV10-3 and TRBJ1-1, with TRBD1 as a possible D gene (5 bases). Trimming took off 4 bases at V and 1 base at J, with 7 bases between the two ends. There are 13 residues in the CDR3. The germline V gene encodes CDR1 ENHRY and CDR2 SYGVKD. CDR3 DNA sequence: TGTGCCATCAGTGCCCAGGGGAACACTGAAGCTTTCTTT. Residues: CAISAQGNTEAFF.